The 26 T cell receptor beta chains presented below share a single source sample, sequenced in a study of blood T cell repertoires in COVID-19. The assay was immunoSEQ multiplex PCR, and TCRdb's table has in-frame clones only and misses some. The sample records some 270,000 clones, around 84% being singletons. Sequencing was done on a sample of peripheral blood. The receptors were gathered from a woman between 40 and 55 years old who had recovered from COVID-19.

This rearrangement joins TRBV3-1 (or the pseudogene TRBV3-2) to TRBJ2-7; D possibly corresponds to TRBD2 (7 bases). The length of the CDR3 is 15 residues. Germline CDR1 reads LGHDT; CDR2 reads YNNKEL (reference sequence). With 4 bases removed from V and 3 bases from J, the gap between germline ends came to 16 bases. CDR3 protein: CASSPGGGSRYEQYF. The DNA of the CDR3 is TGTGCCAGCAGCCCCGGCGGGGGCTCCCGCTACGAGCAGTACTTC.

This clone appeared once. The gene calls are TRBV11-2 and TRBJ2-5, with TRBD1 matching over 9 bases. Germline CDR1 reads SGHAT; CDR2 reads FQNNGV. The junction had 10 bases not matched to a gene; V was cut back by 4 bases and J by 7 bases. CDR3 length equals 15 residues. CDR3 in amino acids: CASSSETGGRGTQYF. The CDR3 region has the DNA TGTGCCAGCAGCTCTGAGACAGGGGGGAGAGGGACCCAGTACTTC. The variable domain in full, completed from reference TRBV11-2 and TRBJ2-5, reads EAGVAQSPRYKIIEKRQSVAFWCNPISGHATLYWYQQILGQGPKLLIQFQNNGVVDDSQLPKDRFSAERLKGVDSTLKIQPAKLEDSAVYLCASSSETGGRGTQYFGPGTRLLVL.

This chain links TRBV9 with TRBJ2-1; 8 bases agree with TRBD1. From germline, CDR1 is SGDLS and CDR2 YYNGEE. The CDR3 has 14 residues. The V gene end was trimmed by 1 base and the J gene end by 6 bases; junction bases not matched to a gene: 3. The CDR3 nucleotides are TGTGCCAGCAGCGTACAGGGGGCTGGCAATGAGCAGTTCTTC. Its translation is CASSVQGAGNEQFF.

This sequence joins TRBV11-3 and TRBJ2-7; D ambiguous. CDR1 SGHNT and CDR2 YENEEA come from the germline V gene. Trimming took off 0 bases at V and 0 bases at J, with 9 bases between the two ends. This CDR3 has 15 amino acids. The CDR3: CASSLDRLHSYEQYF. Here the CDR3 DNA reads TGTGCCAGCAGCTTAGACAGGCTCCACTCCTACGAGCAGTACTTC.

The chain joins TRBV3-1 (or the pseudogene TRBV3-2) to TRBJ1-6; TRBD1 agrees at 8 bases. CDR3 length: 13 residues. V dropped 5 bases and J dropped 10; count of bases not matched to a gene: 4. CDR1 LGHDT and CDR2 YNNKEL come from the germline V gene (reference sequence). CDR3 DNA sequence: TGTGCCAGCAGCTCAGGGGGCTTATCACCCCTCCACTTT. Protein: CASSSGGLSPLHF.

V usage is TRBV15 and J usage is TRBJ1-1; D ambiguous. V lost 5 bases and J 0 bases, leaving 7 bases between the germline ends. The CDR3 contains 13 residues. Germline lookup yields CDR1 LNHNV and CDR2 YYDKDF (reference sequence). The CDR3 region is CATSLLMNTEAFF. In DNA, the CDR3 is TGTGCCACCAGCCTCCTTATGAACACTGAAGCTTTCTTT.

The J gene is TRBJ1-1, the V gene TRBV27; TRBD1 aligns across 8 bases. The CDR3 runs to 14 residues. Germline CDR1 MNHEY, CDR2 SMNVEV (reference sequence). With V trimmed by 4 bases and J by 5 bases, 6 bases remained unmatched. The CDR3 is CASSSGGGITEAFF. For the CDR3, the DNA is TGTGCCAGCAGTTCAGGGGGCGGCATTACTGAAGCTTTCTTT.

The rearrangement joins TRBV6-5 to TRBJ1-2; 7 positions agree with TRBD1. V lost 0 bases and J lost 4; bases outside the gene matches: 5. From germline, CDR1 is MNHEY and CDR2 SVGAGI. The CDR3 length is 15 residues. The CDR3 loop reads CASSYSSQGGYGYTF. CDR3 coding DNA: TGTGCCAGCAGTTACTCGAGTCAGGGGGGCTATGGCTACACCTTC.

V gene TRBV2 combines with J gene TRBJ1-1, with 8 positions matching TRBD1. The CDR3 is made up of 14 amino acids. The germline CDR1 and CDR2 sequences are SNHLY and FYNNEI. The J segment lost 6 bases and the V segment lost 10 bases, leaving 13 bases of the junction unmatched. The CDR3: CATPAGQGIAEAFF. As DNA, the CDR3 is TGTGCCACTCCTGCTGGACAGGGCATCGCTGAAGCTTTCTTT.

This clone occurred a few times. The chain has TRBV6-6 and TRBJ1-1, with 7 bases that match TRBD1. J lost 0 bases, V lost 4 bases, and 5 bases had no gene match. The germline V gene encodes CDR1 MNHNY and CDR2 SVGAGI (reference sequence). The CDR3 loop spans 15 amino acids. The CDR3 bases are TGTGCCAGCAGTTCCGGACAGGCGTTGAACACTGAAGCTTTCTTT. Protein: CASSSGQALNTEAFF.

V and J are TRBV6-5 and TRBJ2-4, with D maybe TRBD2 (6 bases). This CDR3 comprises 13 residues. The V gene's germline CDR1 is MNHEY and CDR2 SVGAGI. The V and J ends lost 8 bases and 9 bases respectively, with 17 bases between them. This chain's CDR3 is CASRQGGRGIQYF. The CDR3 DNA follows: TGTGCCAGCCGGCAGGGAGGTAGGGGCATTCAGTACTTC.

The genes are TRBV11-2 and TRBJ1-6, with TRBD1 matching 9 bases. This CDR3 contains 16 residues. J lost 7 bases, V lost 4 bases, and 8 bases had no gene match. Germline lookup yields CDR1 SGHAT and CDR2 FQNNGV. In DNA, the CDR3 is TGTGCCAGCAGCTCGCGCCCGGGACAGGGAAATTCACCCCTCCACTTT. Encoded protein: CASSSRPGQGNSPLHF.

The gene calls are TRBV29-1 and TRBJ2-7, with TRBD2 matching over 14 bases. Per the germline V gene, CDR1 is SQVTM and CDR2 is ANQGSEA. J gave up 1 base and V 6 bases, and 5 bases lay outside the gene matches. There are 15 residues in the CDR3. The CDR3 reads CSVAGTSGGSYEQYF. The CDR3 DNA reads TGCAGCGTCGCTGGGACTAGCGGGGGTTCCTACGAGCAGTACTTC.

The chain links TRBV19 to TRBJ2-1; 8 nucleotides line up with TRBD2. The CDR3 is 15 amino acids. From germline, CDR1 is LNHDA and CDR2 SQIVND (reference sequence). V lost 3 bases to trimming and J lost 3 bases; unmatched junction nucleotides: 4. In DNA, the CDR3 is TGTGCCAGTAGTATGACCGGGACTAGCTACAATGAGCAGTTCTTC. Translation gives CASSMTGTSYNEQFF.

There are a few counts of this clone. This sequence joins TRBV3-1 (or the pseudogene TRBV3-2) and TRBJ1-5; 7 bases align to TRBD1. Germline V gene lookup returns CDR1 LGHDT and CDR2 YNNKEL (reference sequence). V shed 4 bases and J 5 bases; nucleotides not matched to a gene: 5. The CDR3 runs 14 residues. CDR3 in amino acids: CASSLGTADQPQHF. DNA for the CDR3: TGTGCCAGCAGCCTCGGGACAGCGGATCAGCCCCAGCATTTT.

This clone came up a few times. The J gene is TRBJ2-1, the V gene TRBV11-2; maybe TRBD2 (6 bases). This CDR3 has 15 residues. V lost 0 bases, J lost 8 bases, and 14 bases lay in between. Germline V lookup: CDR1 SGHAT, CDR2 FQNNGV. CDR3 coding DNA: TGTGCCAGCAGCTTAGATCTAGCGTCAAGAGATGAGCAGTTCTTC. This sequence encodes CASSLDLASRDEQFF.

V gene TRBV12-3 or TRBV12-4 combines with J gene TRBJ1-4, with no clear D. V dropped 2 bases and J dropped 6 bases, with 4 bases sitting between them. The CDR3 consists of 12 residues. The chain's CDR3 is CASSLFDEKLFF. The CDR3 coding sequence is TGTGCCAGCAGTTTATTCGATGAAAAACTGTTTTTT.

This chain's CDR3 is CASSRPGQGAAAFF. CDR3 DNA: TGTGCCAGCAGTCGGCCGGGACAGGGGGCGGCAGCTTTCTTT. This sequence joins TRBV27 and TRBJ1-1, with 12 bases matching TRBD1. CDR3 length: 14 residues. Germline CDR1 reads MNHEY; CDR2 reads SMNVEV (reference sequence). Germline trimming cut 5 bases from V and 10 bases from J; bases unmatched to any gene: 8.

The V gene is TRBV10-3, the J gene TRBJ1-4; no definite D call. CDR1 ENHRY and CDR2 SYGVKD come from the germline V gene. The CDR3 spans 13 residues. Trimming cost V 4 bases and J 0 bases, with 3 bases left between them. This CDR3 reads CAISGATNEKLFF. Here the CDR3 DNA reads TGTGCCATCAGTGGAGCAACTAATGAAAAACTGTTTTTT.

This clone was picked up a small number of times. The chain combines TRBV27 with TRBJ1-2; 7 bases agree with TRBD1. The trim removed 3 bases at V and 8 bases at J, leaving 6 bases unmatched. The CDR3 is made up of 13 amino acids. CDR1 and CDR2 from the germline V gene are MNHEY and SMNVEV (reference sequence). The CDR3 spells CASSFEGAGGYTF. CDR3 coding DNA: TGTGCCAGCAGTTTTGAGGGGGCGGGCGGCTACACCTTC.

The CDR3 DNA is TGTGCCAGTAGCCGGGACAGGGCCGACCTCTATGGCTACACCTTC. It is translated as CASSRDRADLYGYTF. This sequence joins TRBV19 and TRBJ1-2; 9 bases align to TRBD1. The CDR3 consists of 15 residues. CDR1 and CDR2 from the germline V gene are LNHDA and SQIVND (reference sequence). V gave up 6 bases and J gave up 4 bases; unmatched junction bases: 9.

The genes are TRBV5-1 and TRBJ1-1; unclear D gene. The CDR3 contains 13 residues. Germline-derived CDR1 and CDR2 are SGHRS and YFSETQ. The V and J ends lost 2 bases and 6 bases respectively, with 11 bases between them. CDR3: CASSFSEEAEAFF. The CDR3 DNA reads TGCGCCAGCAGCTTTTCTGAGGAAGCTGAAGCTTTCTTT. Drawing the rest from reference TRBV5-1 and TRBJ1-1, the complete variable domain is KAGVTQTPRYLIKTRGQQVTLSCSPISGHRSVSWYQQTPGQGLQFLFEYFSETQRNKGNFPGRFSGRQFSNSRSEMNVSTLELGDSALYLCASSFSEEAEAFFGQGTRLTVV.

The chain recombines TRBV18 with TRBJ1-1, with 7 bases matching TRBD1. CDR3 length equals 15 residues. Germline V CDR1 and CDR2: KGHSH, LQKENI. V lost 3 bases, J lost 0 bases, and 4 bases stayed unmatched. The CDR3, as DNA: TGTGCCAGCTCACCCCTACAGGGGTTGAACACTGAAGCTTTCTTT. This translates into CASSPLQGLNTEAFF.

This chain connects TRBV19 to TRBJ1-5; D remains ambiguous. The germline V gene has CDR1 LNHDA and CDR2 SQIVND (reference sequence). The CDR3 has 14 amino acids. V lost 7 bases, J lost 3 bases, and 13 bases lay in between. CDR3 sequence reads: CASTKQLINQPQHF. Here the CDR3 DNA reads TGTGCCAGTACGAAACAGTTGATCAATCAGCCCCAGCATTTT.

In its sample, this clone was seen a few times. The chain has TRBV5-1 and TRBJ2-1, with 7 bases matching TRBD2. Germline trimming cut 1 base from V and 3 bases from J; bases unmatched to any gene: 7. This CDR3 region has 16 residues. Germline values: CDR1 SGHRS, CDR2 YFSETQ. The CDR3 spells CASSLRASGNYNEQFF. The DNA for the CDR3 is TGCGCCAGCAGCTTGAGGGCTAGCGGCAACTACAATGAGCAGTTCTTC.

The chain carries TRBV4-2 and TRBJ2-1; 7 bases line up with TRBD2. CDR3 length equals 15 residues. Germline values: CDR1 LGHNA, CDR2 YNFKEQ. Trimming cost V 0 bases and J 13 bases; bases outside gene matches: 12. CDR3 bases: TGTGCCAGCAGCCAAGATACTATAGGGGAGGGCGGTCAGTTCTTC. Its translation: CASSQDTIGEGGQFF.